Following are 12 T cell receptor beta chains from one sample sequenced in a study of blood T cell repertoires in COVID-19. Profiling relied on immunoSEQ multiplex PCR, and the TCRdb table lists in-frame clones only, not all of them. Among over 200,000 clones listed, approximately 91% were seen once. The sample consisted of peripheral blood. The receptors come from a woman aged 55 to 70 with acute or convalescent COVID-19.

The rearrangement joins TRBV5-1 to TRBJ2-1; D may be TRBD2 (5 bases). The CDR3 contains 16 residues. CDR1 and CDR2 (germline): SGHRS, YFSETQ. V lost 0 bases, J lost 3 bases, and 13 bases lay in between. The CDR3 DNA reads TGCGCCAGCAGCTTGGGGCGGGCGGAGCTCTACAATGAGCAGTTCTTC. Its translation: CASSLGRAELYNEQFF.

In this sample, this clone turned up a few times. This chain links TRBV5-4 with TRBJ2-5; 13 bases are a match to TRBD2. CDR1 and CDR2 (germline): SGHNT, YYREEE (reference sequence). CDR3 size: 15 residues. With V trimmed by 4 bases and J by 4 bases, 4 bases remained unmatched. CDR3 protein: CASSPGLAGIETQYF. Written as DNA, the CDR3 is TGTGCCAGCAGCCCGGGACTAGCGGGAATAGAGACCCAGTACTTC.

The V gene is TRBV5-6, the J gene TRBJ1-6; 10 nucleotides align to TRBD1. The CDR3 runs 17 residues. The germline V gene encodes CDR1 SGHDT and CDR2 YYEEEE. The J segment lost 10 bases and the V segment lost 4 bases, leaving 14 bases of the junction unmatched. As DNA, the CDR3 is TGTGCCAGCAGCCTCAGGGACAGGGGACCCCTTGGATCACCCCTCCACTTT. Protein: CASSLRDRGPLGSPLHF.

The chain has TRBV19 and TRBJ1-5; D perhaps matches TRBD1 (5 bases). Germline loops: CDR1 LNHDA, CDR2 SQIVND (reference sequence). V was clipped by 3 bases and J by 4 bases, with 13 bases between them. The CDR3 length is 15 residues. The CDR3: CASSIFAGRNQPQHF. CDR3 DNA sequence: TGTGCCAGTAGTATTTTCGCAGGGAGGAATCAGCCCCAGCATTTT.

V is TRBV12-3 or TRBV12-4 and J is TRBJ2-5, with 9 bases lining up with TRBD1. The ends lost 6 bases at V and 9 bases at J; junction bases unmatched: 8. The CDR3 is 13 amino acids. In DNA form, the CDR3 reads TGTGCCAGCAGACGGACAGGGGCAATGGCCCAGTACTTC. It codes for CASRRTGAMAQYF.

V is TRBV6-2 or TRBV6-3 and J is TRBJ2-3, with TRBD2 matching 8 bases. The germline gives CDR1 MNHEY, CDR2 SVGEGT. Trimming removed 5 bases from V and 6 bases from J; junction bases left unmatched: 13. The CDR3 has 16 residues. The CDR3: CASSPRAVAGHDTQYF. In DNA, the CDR3 is TGTGCCAGCAGTCCCCGGGCCGTAGCGGGGCATGATACGCAGTATTTT.

The chain combines TRBV2 with TRBJ1-1; TRBD1 might be the D (5 bases). There are 13 residues in the CDR3. Trimming left V 6 bases short and J 2 bases short, with 10 bases between. Germline assignment: CDR1 SNHLY and CDR2 FYNNEI. The chain's CDR3 is CASSRVVNTEAFF. The CDR3 nucleotides are TGTGCCAGCAGCAGGGTGGTTAACACTGAAGCTTTCTTT.

The gene calls are TRBV6-6 and TRBJ2-3; 7 bases are a match to TRBD2. The germline gives CDR1 MNHNY, CDR2 SVGAGI (reference sequence). This CDR3 is 16 amino acids long. Trimming cost V 5 bases and J 5 bases; bases outside gene matches: 13. CDR3 bases: TGTGCCAGCAGTGTGGGGTATGGACTAGATGGAGATACGCAGTATTTT. This codes for CASSVGYGLDGDTQYF.

The chain couples TRBV7-3 to TRBJ1-3; D possibly corresponds to TRBD1 (6 bases). Germline-derived CDR1 and CDR2 are SGHTA and FQGTGA. V lost 2 bases and J 5 bases, leaving 13 bases between the germline ends. The CDR3 spans 15 residues. CDR3 residues: CASSLLGGDRNTIYF. The CDR3 nucleotides read TGTGCCAGCAGCTTACTAGGGGGTGATAGAAACACCATATATTTT.

The chain joins TRBV12-5 to TRBJ2-7, with D tentatively TRBD1 (6 bases). This CDR3 region has 16 residues. The germline V and J ends were trimmed by 6 bases and 6 bases, with 24 bases remaining between them. Germline-derived CDR1 and CDR2 are LGHNT and FRNRAP. The CDR3 region is CASGSNQGFGSLEQYF. The CDR3 DNA reads as TGTGCTAGTGGATCCAACCAGGGGTTTGGGAGTCTCGAGCAGTACTTC.

This chain links TRBV11-2 with TRBJ1-1; no firm D call. The CDR3 consists of 14 residues. V gave up 5 bases and J gave up 9 bases, with 19 bases separating them. The germline V gene has CDR1 SGHAT and CDR2 FQNNGV. The CDR3 sequence: CASSHAQAGRKAFF. The CDR3 coding sequence is TGTGCCAGCAGCCACGCTCAGGCGGGGAGGAAAGCTTTCTTT.

Here the CDR3 DNA reads TGTGCCAGCAGCTTAAGCCGCCCGGGACAGGGGAGGGGAGGCTACACCTTC. It codes for CASSLSRPGQGRGGYTF. The rearrangement joins TRBV7-3 to TRBJ1-2; TRBD1 agrees at 10 bases. This CDR3 region has 17 residues. Unmatched junction bases numbered 13, after V lost 1 base and J lost 8 bases. Germline CDR1 is SGHTA and CDR2 is FQGTGA.